The TCR beta chain under discussion was sequenced for a study of T cell changes during pregnancy in multiple sclerosis. Measured with immunoSEQ multiplex PCR; TCRdb has only the in-frame clones, and not every one. The repertoire holds tens of thousands of clones, 93% seen once, with approximately 1.7% in the top ten. Trimming left V 5 bases short and J 2 bases short, with 13 bases between. The CDR3 is 15 amino acids. Germline V CDR1 and CDR2: SGHAT, FQNNGV. This clone was counted a single time. This chain uses TRBV11-2 with TRBJ2-1; the D is unclear. The specimen comprised peripheral blood, sampled after pregnancy. The sequence was collected from a female donor with multiple sclerosis, enrolled in a pregnancy study. CDR3 sequence reads: CASSQILSPYNEQFF. DNA of the CDR3: TGTGCCAGCAGCCAAATACTAAGTCCCTACAATGAGCAGTTCTTC.